This T cell receptor (beta chain) was identified in a study of blood T cell repertoires in COVID-19. Overall study: PBMCs, B-cell-depleted T cells, or T cells provided the cDNA or gDNA that made up the material.

Under the authors' procedure: Reference gene primer amplification in the assay estimated nucleated cell counts. Libraries were prepared by immunoSEQ multiplex PCR; TCRdb keeps only in-frame clonotypes and omits some of them. V, J and clone size are taken as reported in that table, and D and trimming were inferred from the DNA itself. The table lists roughly 250,000 clones, around nine tenths of them singletons. Participants were aged about 18 to 100 years from approximately 25 US areas. Recovered Cohort 3 donors showed two negative PCRs, clearance, or symptom resolution. Specimen: PBMCs or T cells enriched from blood (not recorded which). This TCR was sampled from a woman aged 18 to 35 who had recovered from COVID-19.

CDR3 protein: CASRGRPGADTQYF. CDR3 DNA sequence: TGTGCCAGCAGGGGCCGACCAGGCGCAGATACGCAGTATTTT. The chain is built from TRBV27 and TRBJ2-3, with D hard to call. The CDR3 loop spans 14 amino acids. V was trimmed by 6 bases and J by 4 bases, leaving 14 bases between them. The germline gives CDR1 MNHEY, CDR2 SMNVEV (reference sequence).